The 32 T cell receptor beta chains reported below all come from one sample, sequenced in a study of radiotherapy plus CTLA-4 blockade in lung cancer. Some clones are missing from TCRdb's copy, which holds only in-frame ones; the method was immunoSEQ multiplex PCR. The sample has 45,000 or so clones, 70% to 80% seen once; the top ten hold roughly 8%. Sample: peripheral blood, taken from a patient treated with radiotherapy plus ipilimumab. Receptors were obtained from a human donor with non-small cell lung cancer who had stable disease on radiotherapy plus ipilimumab.

For the CDR3, the DNA is TGTGCCAGCAGCTTAGGAGGAGGGGCCACCGGGGAGCTGTTTTTT. This codes for CASSLGGGATGELFF. The chain combines TRBV7-6 with TRBJ2-2; D might be TRBD2 (6 bases). The CDR3 spans 15 residues. V was clipped by 1 base and J by 4 bases, with 10 bases between them. From germline, CDR1 is SGHVS and CDR2 FNYEAQ.

This clone was picked up one time. The chain recombines TRBV5-6 with TRBJ2-3; tentative D call: TRBD1 (6 bases). Germline V CDR1 and CDR2: SGHDT, YYEEEE. Trimming removed 1 base from V and 3 bases from J, with 15 bases in between. The CDR3 consists of 16 residues. The CDR3 nucleotides read TGTGCCAGCAGCTTGCGCGGCAGGGGTTGGACAGATACGCAGTATTTT. Its translation is CASSLRGRGWTDTQYF.

This rearrangement joins TRBV5-1 to TRBJ2-1; 10 positions match TRBD2. The V gene end was trimmed by 4 bases and the J gene end by 7 bases; junction bases not matched to a gene: 5. This CDR3 has 14 amino acids. Germline loops: CDR1 SGHRS, CDR2 YFSETQ. In nucleotides, the CDR3 is TGCGCCAGCAGCCCCCTAGCGGGGGTAAATGAGCAGTTCTTC. Amino acids: CASSPLAGVNEQFF.

The V gene is TRBV4-1, the J gene TRBJ2-3; D possibly corresponds to TRBD1 (6 bases). The V gene's germline CDR1 is MGHRA and CDR2 YSYEKL. This CDR3 region has 16 residues. V shed 1 base and J shed 3 bases, with 14 bases lying between them. The CDR3 DNA follows: TGCGCCAGCAGCCAAGTCTACGGACAGAATACAGATACGCAGTATTTT. Its translation: CASSQVYGQNTDTQYF.

The DNA for the CDR3 is TGTGCCAGTAGTCGGGACGGACCGAACACTGAAGCTTTCTTT. Its translation: CASSRDGPNTEAFF. The chain employs TRBV19 and TRBJ1-1; D may be TRBD1 (5 bases). V gave up 5 bases and J gave up 1 base, with 11 bases separating them. Germline V gene lookup returns CDR1 LNHDA and CDR2 SQIVND (reference sequence). The CDR3 runs 14 residues. Supplemented by reference TRBV19 and TRBJ1-1, the full variable domain reads DGGITQSPKYLFRKEGQNVTLSCEQNLNHDAMYWYRQDPGQGLRLIYYSQIVNDFQKGDIAEGYSVSREKKESFPLTVTSAQKNPTAFYLCASSRDGPNTEAFFGQGTRLTVV.

This chain links TRBV5-1 with TRBJ1-4; 8 positions agree with TRBD1. The V and J ends lost 0 bases and 7 bases, in that order; junction bases with no gene match: 2. The germline V gene encodes CDR1 SGHRS and CDR2 YFSETQ. The CDR3 is 14 amino acids. The CDR3 loop is CASSLGDRIEKLFF. DNA for the CDR3: TGCGCCAGCAGCTTGGGGGACAGGATTGAAAAACTGTTTTTT.

The chain employs TRBV7-2 and TRBJ1-4; TRBD1 agrees at 7 bases. V trimming: 6 bases; J trimming: 8 bases; junction bases outside the gene matches: 12. Germline CDR1 reads SGHTA; CDR2 reads FQGNSA. The CDR3 is made up of 15 amino acids. CDR3 coding DNA: TGTGCCAGCAGTAGAGCGACAGGGTCCTACGAAAAACTGTTTTTT. Translation: CASSRATGSYEKLFF.

V and J are TRBV6-5 and TRBJ1-1; a possible D gene is TRBD1 (5 bases). CDR3 length equals 16 residues. Germline V gives CDR1 MNHEY, CDR2 SVGAGI. V was clipped by 2 bases and J by 3 bases, with 16 bases between them. CDR3 sequence reads: CASSYLRTRLDTEAFF. CDR3 DNA sequence: TGTGCCAGCAGTTACCTGAGGACAAGGCTTGACACTGAAGCTTTCTTT.

The chain is built from TRBV2 and TRBJ2-3; D tentatively fits TRBD1 or TRBD2 (5 bases each). This CDR3 contains 15 residues. Germline CDR1 SNHLY, CDR2 FYNNEI. Deletions cut 9 bases from V and 4 bases from J, with 20 bases between. The CDR3 loop is CARRRGVSFADTQYF. The CDR3 nucleotides read TGTGCCAGACGAAGAGGGGTCTCCTTCGCAGATACGCAGTATTTT. Complete variable domain (other parts from reference TRBV2 and TRBJ2-3): EPEVTQTPSHQVTQMGQEVILRCVPISNHLYFYWYRQILGQKVEFLVSFYNNEISEKSEIFDDQFSVERPDGSNFTLKIRSTKLEDSAMYFCARRRGVSFADTQYFGPGTRLTVL.

CDR3 amino acids: CASSLQGRQKNIQYF. The DNA of the CDR3 is TGTGCCAGCAGCCTACAGGGACGTCAGAAAAACATTCAGTACTTC. The V call is TRBV14, the J call TRBJ2-4; possible D gene TRBD1, 6 bases. Germline CDR1 reads SGHDN; CDR2 reads FVKESK. Trimming took off 4 bases at V and 4 bases at J, with 14 bases between the two ends. CDR3 length: 15 amino acids. The full variable domain, its missing parts supplied by reference TRBV14 and TRBJ2-4, is EAGVTQFPSHSVIEKGQTVTLRCDPISGHDNLYWYRRVMGKEIKFLLHFVKESKQDESGMPNNRFLAERTGGTYSTLKVQPAELEDSGVYFCASSLQGRQKNIQYFGAGTRLSVL.

This chain joins TRBV5-1 and TRBJ1-4, with D possibly matching TRBD1 (5 bases). The CDR3 spans 16 residues. The ends were cut back, 2 bases at V and 5 bases at J, with 16 bases in the middle. Germline-derived CDR1 and CDR2 are SGHRS and YFSETQ. CDR3 sequence: CASSFNGDSSNEKLFF. CDR3 nucleotide sequence: TGCGCCAGCAGCTTCAACGGCGACAGCTCCAATGAAAAACTGTTTTTT.

The chain has TRBV5-4 and TRBJ2-3; TRBD1 might be the D (6 bases). The ends were cut back, 4 bases at V and 0 bases at J, with 12 bases in the middle. The CDR3 covers 15 residues. Germline V gene data show CDR1 as SGHNT and CDR2 as YYREEE (reference sequence). The CDR3 here is CASSAGQLSTDTQYF. The CDR3 DNA sequence: TGTGCCAGCAGCGCCGGACAGCTGAGCACAGATACGCAGTATTTT.

The chain uses TRBV13 and TRBJ1-1; 7 bases agree with TRBD1. The CDR3 is made up of 15 amino acids. After removal of 0 bases from V and 4 bases from J, the junction contained 5 bases not matched to a gene. Germline values: CDR1 PRHDT, CDR2 FYEKMQ (reference sequence). CDR3 sequence (DNA): TGTGCCAGCAGCTTAGGGACAGGGCGGACCACTGAAGCTTTCTTT. It codes for CASSLGTGRTTEAFF. Based on the CDR3 plus reference TRBV13 and TRBJ1-1, the full variable domain is AAGVIQSPRHLIKEKRETATLKCYPIPRHDTVYWYQQGPGQDPQFLISFYEKMQSDKGSIPDRFSAQQFSDYHSELNMSSLELGDSALYFCASSLGTGRTTEAFFGQGTRLTVV.

On this clone itself: The same CDR3 also results from other DNA sequences found in this sample. The rearrangement uses TRBV5-4 and TRBJ2-6; possible D gene TRBD1, 8 bases. V shed 3 bases and J shed 1 base, with 17 bases lying between them. Germline CDR1 and CDR2: SGHNT and YYREEE (reference sequence). This CDR3 has 18 residues. The CDR3 DNA sequence: TGTGCCAGCAGCTCGGTAACAGGGGGGGGATCTGGGGCCAACGTCCTGACTTTC. This codes for CASSSVTGGGSGANVLTF.

J is TRBJ1-6 and V is TRBV7-2; D is unresolved. The CDR3 is made up of 14 amino acids. Trimming took 6 bases from V and 8 from J, leaving 14 bases between them. The germline CDR1 and CDR2 sequences are SGHTA and FQGNSA. DNA of the CDR3: TGTGCCAGCAGTCCCTACCAGTTGGATTCACCCCTCCACTTT. This sequence encodes CASSPYQLDSPLHF.

This clone was detected a few times. CDR3 amino acids: CASSRDRVYEKLFF. CDR3 nucleotides: TGTGCCAGCAGCCGGGACAGGGTCTACGAAAAACTGTTTTTT. The chain employs TRBV7-2 and TRBJ1-4; 9 bases map to TRBD1. The germline V gene encodes CDR1 SGHTA and CDR2 FQGNSA. The CDR3 spans 14 residues. Trimming cost V 5 bases and J 8 bases; bases outside gene matches: 6. Using reference TRBV7-2 and TRBJ1-4 for the parts outside the CDR3, the full variable domain is GAGVSQSPSNKVTEKGKDVELRCDPISGHTALYWYRQSLGQGLEFLIYFQGNSAPDKSGLPSDRFSAERTGGSVSTLTIQRTQQEDSAVYLCASSRDRVYEKLFFGSGTQLSVL.

The chain carries TRBV12-5 and TRBJ2-3; tentatively, D is TRBD2 (5 bases). V was shortened by 0 bases and J by 2 bases, with 18 bases between the two germline ends. In germline, CDR1 is LGHNT, CDR2 FRNRAP. CDR3 length equals 18 residues. CDR3 in DNA: TGTGCTAGTGGTTTGGTACGTAAGGAGGACGGGTACACAGATACGCAGTATTTT. It is translated as CASGLVRKEDGYTDTQYF. Full variable domain (remainder filled in from reference TRBV12-5 and TRBJ2-3): DARVTQTPRHKVTEMGQEVTMRCQPILGHNTVFWYRQTMMQGLELLAYFRNRAPLDDSGMPKDRFSAEMPDATLATLKIQPSEPRDSAVYFCASGLVRKEDGYTDTQYFGPGTRLTVL.

The gene calls are TRBV7-7 and TRBJ2-5; 7 bases match TRBD1. The CDR3 is made up of 13 amino acids. CDR1 and CDR2 from the germline V gene are SSHAT and FNYEAQ (reference sequence). V was pared by 5 bases and J by 5 bases, with 5 bases of the junction left unmatched. CDR3 protein: CASSPRQGETQYF. The CDR3 region has the DNA TGTGCCAGCAGCCCTCGACAGGGTGAGACCCAGTACTTC.

The rearrangement uses TRBV10-3 and TRBJ1-5, with D possibly TRBD1 on 5 matching bases. Germline V gene data show CDR1 as ENHRY and CDR2 as SYGVKD. CDR3 size: 14 residues. V lost 5 bases and J 4 bases, leaving 12 bases between the germline ends. CDR3 loop: CAISWGPFNQPQHF. CDR3 DNA: TGTGCCATCAGTTGGGGACCTTTTAATCAGCCCCAGCATTTT.

The chain recombines TRBV19 with TRBJ2-2; perhaps TRBD1 as D (5 bases). V was clipped by 4 bases and J by 4 bases, with 13 bases between them. Germline CDR1 and CDR2: LNHDA and SQIVND (reference sequence). There are 15 residues in the CDR3. This CDR3 is CASSRWTPVTGELFF. As DNA, the CDR3 is TGTGCCAGTAGTAGGTGGACACCGGTCACCGGGGAGCTGTTTTTT.

In this sample, this clone turned up a few times. J is TRBJ1-4 and V is TRBV4-1, with TRBD1 matching 10 bases. The germline CDR1 and CDR2 sequences are MGHRA and YSYEKL. The V gene end was trimmed by 2 bases and the J gene end by 6 bases; junction bases not matched to a gene: 3. The CDR3 covers 15 residues. The chain's CDR3 is CASSQTGTGDEKLFF. The CDR3 coding sequence is TGCGCCAGCAGCCAAACCGGGACAGGGGATGAAAAACTGTTTTTT.

The rearrangement uses TRBV19 and TRBJ1-5; 8 positions match TRBD1. CDR1 is LNHDA and CDR2 is SQIVND in the germline V gene (reference sequence). The CDR3 is 17 amino acids. V gave up 6 bases and J gave up 0 bases; unmatched junction bases: 10. CDR3 sequence (DNA): TGTGCCAGTAGCCTTCGACAGGGGAGAGTTAGCAATCAGCCCCAGCATTTT. Translating it yields CASSLRQGRVSNQPQHF. Together with reference TRBV19 and TRBJ1-5, the CDR3 gives the full variable domain: DGGITQSPKYLFRKEGQNVTLSCEQNLNHDAMYWYRQDPGQGLRLIYYSQIVNDFQKGDIAEGYSVSREKKESFPLTVTSAQKNPTAFYLCASSLRQGRVSNQPQHFGDGTRLSIL.

The chain carries TRBV5-1 and TRBJ1-2; TRBD1 is a possible D gene (5 bases). V was shortened by 5 bases and J by 4 bases, with 12 bases between the two germline ends. This CDR3 contains 13 residues. Germline CDR1 SGHRS, CDR2 YFSETQ. For the CDR3, the DNA is TGCGCCAGCAGTCGAGGGGAACCCTATGGCTACACCTTC. Protein: CASSRGEPYGYTF.

The rearrangement links TRBV7-3 to TRBJ1-2; tentatively, D is TRBD1 (6 bases). V lost 2 bases and J lost 2, with 12 bases in between. Germline V gives CDR1 SGHTA, CDR2 FQGTGA. CDR3 length: 15 amino acids. The CDR3 DNA reads TGTGCCAGCAGCTTAGGGCCAGGGGCCAACTATGGCTACACCTTC. Translating it yields CASSLGPGANYGYTF. The entire variable domain, with the rest obtained from reference TRBV7-3 and TRBJ1-2, is as follows: GAGVSQTPSNKVTEKGKYVELRCDPISGHTALYWYRQSLGQGPEFLIYFQGTGAADDSGLPNDRFFAVRPEGSVSTLKIQRTERGDSAVYLCASSLGPGANYGYTFGSGTRLTVV.

CDR3 sequence reads: CASSQVPAARAEAFF. In DNA, the CDR3 is TGCGCCAGCAGCCAAGTTCCAGCCGCTAGGGCTGAAGCTTTCTTT. V and J are TRBV4-3 and TRBJ1-1; D unresolved. The length of the CDR3 is 15 residues. V lost 1 base and J 6 bases, leaving 15 bases between the germline ends. CDR1 LGHNA and CDR2 YSLEER come from the germline V gene.

The chain has TRBV19 and TRBJ2-2; TRBD2 matches at 14 bases. CDR3 length: 16 amino acids. V dropped 6 bases and J dropped 2; count of bases not matched to a gene: 2. The germline V gene encodes CDR1 LNHDA and CDR2 SQIVND (reference sequence). The CDR3 here is CASRGLAGVNTGELFF. CDR3 nucleotides: TGTGCCAGTAGGGGACTAGCGGGGGTTAACACCGGGGAGCTGTTTTTT.

The chain uses TRBV19 and TRBJ1-6; 9 positions match TRBD1. From germline, CDR1 is LNHDA and CDR2 SQIVND (reference sequence). The length of the CDR3 is 18 residues. Trimming at V came to 2 bases and at J to 8 bases, leaving 13 bases not matched to a gene. CDR3 residues: CASSIRGTGGPNDSPLHF. The DNA for the CDR3 is TGTGCCAGTAGTATAAGGGGAACAGGGGGCCCGAATGATTCACCCCTCCACTTT. The variable domain in full, with the rest retrieved from reference TRBV19 and TRBJ1-6, is DGGITQSPKYLFRKEGQNVTLSCEQNLNHDAMYWYRQDPGQGLRLIYYSQIVNDFQKGDIAEGYSVSREKKESFPLTVTSAQKNPTAFYLCASSIRGTGGPNDSPLHFGNGTRLTVT.

CDR3 amino acids: CAWSPQAGQGSYGYTF. The CDR3 region has the DNA TGTGCCTGGAGTCCCCAGGCTGGACAGGGGTCCTATGGCTACACCTTC. The chain is built from TRBV30 and TRBJ1-2; 9 bases fit TRBD1. There are 16 residues in the CDR3. The junction had 11 bases not matched to a gene; V was cut back by 2 bases and J by 4 bases. CDR1 is GTSNPN, CDR2 SVGIG, per germline (reference sequence).

The chain employs TRBV12-5 and TRBJ1-1; D remains unclear. Per the germline V gene, CDR1 is LGHNT and CDR2 is FRNRAP. V shed 3 bases and J shed 0 bases, with 11 bases lying between them. This CDR3 spans 15 amino acids. CDR3 loop: CASGLRSDLNTEAFF. CDR3 nucleotides: TGTGCTAGTGGTTTACGATCCGACCTGAACACTGAAGCTTTCTTT.

The chain is built from TRBV11-2 and TRBJ1-5; no definite D call. Germline V gene data show CDR1 as SGHAT and CDR2 as FQNNGV. The CDR3 totals 13 residues. The V end lost 7 bases, the J end lost 0 bases, and 7 bases lay between the germline ends. CDR3 bases: TGTGCCAGCACTGACGGTAGCAATCAGCCCCAGCATTTT. This gives the protein CASTDGSNQPQHF.

This sequence joins TRBV13 and TRBJ1-6; D possibly corresponds to TRBD1 (5 bases). Germline V lookup: CDR1 PRHDT, CDR2 FYEKMQ (reference sequence). The CDR3 runs to 16 residues. V lost 5 bases and J lost 13, with 24 bases in between. CDR3 sequence: CASSRWEGLPGEPLHF. CDR3 nucleotides: TGTGCCAGCAGCCGATGGGAGGGGCTACCGGGGGAGCCCCTCCACTTT.

The chain employs TRBV7-2 and TRBJ2-3; D may correspond to TRBD1 or TRBD2 (5 bases each). CDR1 is SGHTA, CDR2 FQGNSA, per germline. V dropped 1 base and J dropped 5 bases, with 16 bases sitting between them. The CDR3 runs to 16 residues. This chain's CDR3 is CASSLGGPKTRDTQYF. Written as DNA, the CDR3 is TGTGCCAGCAGCTTAGGGGGACCAAAGACCCGAGATACGCAGTATTTT.